What follows is one TCR beta chain and its context. What this receptor recognizes is not known. Base quality data are lacking; no much larger clone is found one base away. V gives up 0 bases and J gives up 5 bases, and the segment between their germline ends measures 11 bases. Looking up the germline V gene yields CDR1 SGDLS and CDR2 YYNGEE. The CDR3 measures 14 amino acids from cysteine to phenylalanine. The kept DNA is CDR3 alone, 42 bases in frame from the first base. Receptor amplification or capture employed the immunoSEQ multiplex PCR assay. For the multiplex PCR, a mixture combining 60 forward primers for TCR Vbeta segments and 13 reverse primers for TCR Jbeta segments was used. The CDR3 region of rearranged TCR beta genes was amplified from genomic DNA by a multiplex PCR assay. On the Illumina HiSeq System, the amplified TCR beta libraries were sequenced as 87-base-pair reads. In the paper's pipeline: A later analysis tallied some 79 million unique TCR beta chains across the 700 or so repertoires, and about 10 million of those chains were shared by two or more donors. A nearest-neighbor algorithm error-corrected the raw reads and collapsed the reads into unique sequences, merging closely related sequences to remove PCR and sequencing errors. V, D and J gene segments were assigned by aligning CDR3 sequences to IMGT reference sequences. For a sequence to be retained, a match of at least six nucleotides to both a V gene segment and a J gene segment was required. A rearrangement was called productive if the CDR3 had no stop codons and remained in frame with V and J, and every other rearrangement was called non-productive. CDR3 was defined according to IMGT convention as the region running from the second conserved V-encoded cysteine to the conserved J-encoded phenylalanine. The earlier analysis of about 620 of the donors excluded sequences that lacked an unambiguous match to a single V gene segment. In an earlier analysis of roughly 600 of the donors, a V segment was called functional when productive rearrangements were above 56.7%, and segregating when the standard deviation between donors exceeded 5%. To diagnose cytomegalovirus status from the catalog of TCR beta chain sequences, a statistical classification framework was built. V and J gene assignment, in a later analysis, came from comparing TCR nucleotide sequences with IMGT/GENE-DB human TR gene sequences. A later analysis assigned CDR3 sequences and most-parsimonious VDJ recombination scenarios with the TCRdist pipeline. In a later analysis, every TCR beta chain was defined by the combination of its CDR3 amino acid sequence and its V-gene family, and reads without a unique V-gene family were dropped. A later analysis removed 500 to 600 highly shared, low-generation-probability nucleotide sequences to deal with suspected cross-contamination and a sequencing artifact. For each public chain, a later analysis derived a clonal expansion index from normalized ranks of inferred template counts within each repertoire. In a later analysis, generation probabilities were computed with a VDJ recombination model fitted to out-of-frame rearrangements, and the resulting probabilities were checked against IGoR. Hypergeometric tests were used in a later analysis to score TCR-TCR, TCR-HLA and TCR-CMV co-occurrence, with a repertoire-size bias correction applied to the TCR pairs. In a later analysis, false discovery rates were estimated by permuting HLA or CMV assignments 20 times. In a later analysis, co-occurring TCRs were grouped using DBSCAN, with TCRdist sequence similarity added in when clustering inside HLA-allele-positive subsets. For co-occurrence clustering, repertoires with fewer than 30,000 or more than 120,000 public chains were excluded, along with roughly five repertoires with anomalous nucleotide sharing. TCRdb provides this immuneACCESS table in a form limited to in-frame rearrangements. Some clones are lacking; in checked studies, under half of them reflect an unresolved V gene, and why the rest are absent is not known. That table gives V, J and clone size, and the DNA gave D and trimming. The sample table records approximately 250,000 clones; roughly 78% of these occur just once. The ten largest clonotypes hold around 0.45% of the sample.

The data belong to a study of cytomegalovirus exposure and HLA in healthy donors (TCRdb year 2017). About the full investigation: In an earlier analysis of roughly 590 of the donors, about 260 Gb of sequence data and roughly 100 million unique TCR beta sequences from about 179 million T cells were reported. To predict cytomegalovirus infection status, the study combined high-throughput TCR immunosequencing, statistical association of individual TCRs with disease status, and machine learning. Donor age, sex, ethnicity and CMV serostatus were collected together with the repertoire data. In a later genetic analysis, genome-wide SNP genotypes for about 55% of the roughly 700 donors were used, and that subset was treated as a discovery cohort. The number of typed donors differed by locus: about 620-640 for A, B, C, DRB1 and DQB1; some 500 for DQA1; around 580 for DPA1; and roughly 470 for DPB1. All discovery cohort repertoires had been generated on a single sequencing platform. Among the approximately 400 genotyped donors, around 81% belonged to the genetic ancestry cluster associated with self-reported Caucasian donors. Around 330 gigabases of sequencing data and 91 million or so unique TCR sequences made up an early release that covered over 550 HLA-typed donors. The study was designed to test whether signatures of past pathogen exposure could be identified by cataloging public T cell receptors. In an earlier analysis of around 540 of the donors, high-throughput TCR beta sequencing was used to judge whether each TCR beta V gene segment behaved as functional or pseudogenic. Among about 400 genotyped donors of the cohort, an average of approximately 240,000 unique TCR beta nucleotide sequences was sequenced per donor, of which about 19% were non-productive. The study profiled the T cell repertoires of hundreds of subjects by immunosequencing and related them to cytomegalovirus serostatus. Rather than using new phenotypic data, the later analysis identified candidate immune exposures from TCR beta sequences and from how often those sequences occurred across donors. In addition to the first cohort of 666 subjects, a separate validation cohort of approximately 120 different subjects was used. Because of strong linkage in the cohort, five DR-DQ haplotypes were treated as single units for association and clustering. In a later analysis, previously published TCR beta repertoires from hundreds of donors were re-analyzed and high-resolution HLA genotyping was added so that TCR occurrence patterns could be studied. Class I and class II HLA loci were covered by the typing at four-digit resolution. The paper as a whole reports these results and caveats: In a later analysis, the rate of TCR association differed among HLA loci, with DRB1 alleles having the most associated TCRs and HLA-C alleles having the fewest. A further reported finding was that TCR beta sequences accurately predicted the HLA-A and HLA-B alleles for most subjects in the first cohort. In vitro tests confirmed that a few of the cytomegalovirus-associated TCR beta chains recognize cytomegalovirus antigens. An association between a missense DCLRE1C variant and V-gene and J-gene trimming of TCR beta chains was found in a later genetic analysis and replicated in an independent cohort. In a later analysis, HLA-associated TCR beta chains were found to be more clonally expanded and to have lower generation probabilities than equally common non-associated chains. The sequencing pipeline was judged likely to have produced a cluster of highly shared sequence variants as a technical artifact. In a later analysis, most CMV-associated TCR beta chains were found to appear HLA-restricted, with HLA associations seemingly driven largely by CMV exposure. A later analysis associated about 17,000 TCR beta sequences with specific HLA alleles at a false discovery rate of 0.05. The authors suggested that the approach could potentially be generalized to other disease states and immunological phenotypes. Linkage disequilibrium might explain the correlated functional status among segregating V segments, but an unknown experimental factor could not be excluded. Presence/absence analyses assumed roughly uniform sequencing depth across donors, an assumption that may not hold. Some IMGT-functional V segments, including TRBV6-2 and TRBV6-3, could not be told apart with the 87-base-pair reads, so those segments were excluded. The only immune exposure information available for the cohort was CMV serostatus. Over 15 rarely observed V segments, including chromosome 9 orphons, were excluded from the earlier analysis of several hundred of the donors because counts were too low. A total of 150 or so TCR beta chains were listed by the study as associated with cytomegalovirus. In an earlier analysis of approximately 590 of the donors, most TCR beta V segments appeared in productive rearrangements about 87% or about 30% of the time, broadly matching IMGT annotations. The classifier was reported to diagnose cytomegalovirus status with high specificity and sensitivity in both the original cohort and the validation cohort. According to a later genetic analysis, donors in an Asian-associated ancestry cluster had fewer N-insertions in productive TCRs than the roughly 670-donor mean. This cohort had only TCR beta chains sequenced, and the lack of alpha or paired-chain data limited which features could be detected. Because HLA typing was missing for some donors at each locus, association tests included only the typed subset. When HLA alleles, especially DR and DQ, strongly co-occurred, TCR associations were difficult to assign to individual alleles. Most TCR sequences were observed very rarely across donors, whereas some public TCRs were present in many individuals. In a later analysis, several top co-occurrence clusters were reported to appear linked to parvovirus B19, influenza, CMV and Epstein-Barr virus.

The cohort consisted of 600 to 700 healthy bone marrow donors. At the time of sampling, all cohort members were nominally healthy, though unrecorded immune exposures were likely present. The donor was CMV seronegative and belonged to the group of 380 or so seronegative cohort members. A peripheral blood sample was collected from each donor, and TCR beta sequencing was performed on peripheral blood mononuclear cells. Genomic DNA was extracted from the blood cell samples with the Qiagen DNeasy Blood Extraction Kit. Sequencing was done on a sample of PBMCs. In this chain, TRBV9 is recombined with TRBJ1-1, with a tentative D gene TRBD1 over 5 matching bases. This TCR was sampled from a boy aged 5-17 years in good health and CMV-seronegative. The DNA reads TGTGCCAGCAGCGTAGCCCCCAGGGATACTGAAGCTTTCTTT. Its protein reads: CASSVAPRDTEAFF.